A single sample is the source of the 9 T cell receptor beta chains below, sequenced in a study of blood T cell repertoires in COVID-19 (dated by TCRdb to about 2020). Receptors were amplified or captured by the immunoSEQ multiplex PCR assay. This is the immuneACCESS table as TCRdb keeps it, with only in-frame sequences that have V and J called. A part of the clones is gone; compared with another copy, unresolved V genes explain less than half, and the rest is unexplained. For this sample the table gives more than 100,000 clones, of which 84% were detected only once. Clones ranked in the top ten supply under 15% of the sample. Material for sequencing was peripheral blood. Receptor source: a woman in her thirties who had recovered from COVID-19.

CDR3 loop: CASSLNSRTGELFF. The CDR3, as DNA: TGTGCCAGCAGCTTAAACTCTCGGACCGGGGAGCTGTTTTTT. V usage is TRBV21-1 and J usage is TRBJ2-2; the table gives TRBD2 as D, unverified against the DNA. TRBV21-1 is termed a pseudogene. This CDR3 comprises 14 residues.

This clone came up once. The chain links TRBV6-2 or TRBV6-3 to TRBJ1-2; 7 positions match TRBD1. The V gene end was trimmed by 4 bases and the J gene end by 10 bases; junction bases not matched to a gene: 15. CDR3 size: 15 residues. Germline V lookup: CDR1 MNHEY, CDR2 SVGEGT. The CDR3 spells CASSSRQGPLGIYTF. Written as DNA, the CDR3 is TGTGCCAGCAGTTCCCGACAGGGACCACTGGGAATCTACACCTTC.

The chain is built from TRBV19 and TRBJ1-1, with no clear D. Between the trimmed V and J ends, which lost 2 bases and 1 base, there was a span of 5 bases. The CDR3 extends over 13 amino acids. Looked up from germline, CDR1 is LNHDA and CDR2 is SQIVND (reference sequence). The CDR3 reads CASSIQKNTEAFF. DNA for the CDR3: TGTGCCAGTAGTATACAGAAGAACACTGAAGCTTTCTTT.

V and J are TRBV4-1 and TRBJ1-1; tentative D call: TRBD1 (6 bases). CDR1 is MGHRA, CDR2 YSYEKL, per germline. Deletions cut 3 bases from V and 11 bases from J, with 19 bases between. The CDR3 extends over 14 amino acids. In DNA form, the CDR3 reads TGCGCCAGCAGCCATCCGGGACAAGGTACGTCGGCTTTCTTT. Its protein product is CASSHPGQGTSAFF.

V and J are TRBV29-1 and TRBJ1-2, with D possibly TRBD1 on 5 matching bases. Germline values: CDR1 SQVTM, CDR2 ANQGSEA. Deletions cut 4 bases from V and 3 bases from J, with 12 bases between. CDR3 length: 13 amino acids. The CDR3 nucleotides are TGCAGCGTTGTTCGGGGGTTAGACTATGGCTACACCTTC. The encoded protein is CSVVRGLDYGYTF.

This rearrangement joins TRBV4-1 to TRBJ1-1, with 8 bases identical to TRBD1. The trim removed 1 base at V and 3 bases at J, leaving 7 bases unmatched. The CDR3 runs 16 residues. Germline assignment: CDR1 MGHRA and CDR2 YSYEKL. CDR3 sequence reads: CASSQVRTGGYTEAFF. Here the CDR3 DNA reads TGCGCCAGCAGCCAAGTACGAACAGGGGGATACACTGAAGCTTTCTTT.

The gene calls are TRBV27 and TRBJ1-2, with D perhaps matching TRBD1 (5 bases). The CDR3 consists of 15 residues. Germline V lookup: CDR1 MNHEY, CDR2 SMNVEV (reference sequence). V lost 10 bases and J 7 bases, leaving 25 bases between the germline ends. The CDR3 sequence is CATTLRWARDAGYTF. As DNA, the CDR3 is TGTGCCACAACTTTAAGATGGGCCAGGGATGCTGGCTACACCTTC.

J is TRBJ2-5 and V is TRBV6-2 or TRBV6-3, with D perhaps TRBD2 (5 bases). Germline loops: CDR1 MNHEY, CDR2 SVGEGT. This CDR3 region has 15 residues. Trimming took 2 bases from V and 7 from J, leaving 17 bases between them. Written as DNA, the CDR3 is TGTGCCAGCAGTTACCCCTACGGGGTGATATTGACCCAGTACTTC. Amino acid sequence: CASSYPYGVILTQYF.

This chain uses TRBV21-1 with TRBJ1-4; the D call TRBD1 from the table was never checked on the DNA. TRBV21-1 is a recognized pseudogene. The CDR3 is 15 amino acids. The CDR3 reads CASSKVSQGGEKLFF. DNA for the CDR3: TGTGCCAGCAGCAAAGTTAGCCAGGGGGGAGAAAAACTGTTTTTT.